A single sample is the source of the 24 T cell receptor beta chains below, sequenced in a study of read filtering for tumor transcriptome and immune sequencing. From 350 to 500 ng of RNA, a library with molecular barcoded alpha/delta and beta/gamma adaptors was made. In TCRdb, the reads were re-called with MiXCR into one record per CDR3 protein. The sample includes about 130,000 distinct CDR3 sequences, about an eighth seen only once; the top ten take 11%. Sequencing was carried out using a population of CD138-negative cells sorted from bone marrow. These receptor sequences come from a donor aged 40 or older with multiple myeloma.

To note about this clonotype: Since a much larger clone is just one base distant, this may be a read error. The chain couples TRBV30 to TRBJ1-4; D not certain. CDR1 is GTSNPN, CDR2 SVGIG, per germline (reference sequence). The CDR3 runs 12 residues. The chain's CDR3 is CAWSPRGEKRFF. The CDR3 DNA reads TGTGCCTGGAGTCCAAGAGGTGAAAAACGGTTTTTT.

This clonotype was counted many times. The CDR3 sequence is CASSRDRGGQPQHF. The DNA for the CDR3 is TGTGCCAGCAGTCGGGACAGGGGAGGCCAGCCCCAGCATTTT. The chain recombines TRBV12-3 or TRBV12-4 with TRBJ1-5; 10 bases agree with TRBD1. This CDR3 contains 14 residues. Unmatched junction bases numbered 5, after V lost 5 bases and J lost 7 bases.

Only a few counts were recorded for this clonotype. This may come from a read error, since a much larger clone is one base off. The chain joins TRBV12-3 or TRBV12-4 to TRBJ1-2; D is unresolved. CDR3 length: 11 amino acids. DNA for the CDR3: TGTGCCAGCAGTTTGGGCGCTGGCTACGCCTTC. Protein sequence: CASSLGAGYAF.

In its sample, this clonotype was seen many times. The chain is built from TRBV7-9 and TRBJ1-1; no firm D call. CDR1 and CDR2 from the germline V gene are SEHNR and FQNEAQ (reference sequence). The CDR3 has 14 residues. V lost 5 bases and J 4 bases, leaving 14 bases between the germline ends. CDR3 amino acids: CASSLLQGSTEAFF. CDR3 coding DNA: TGTGCCAGCAGCCTCCTCCAAGGGAGCACTGAAGCTTTCTTT.

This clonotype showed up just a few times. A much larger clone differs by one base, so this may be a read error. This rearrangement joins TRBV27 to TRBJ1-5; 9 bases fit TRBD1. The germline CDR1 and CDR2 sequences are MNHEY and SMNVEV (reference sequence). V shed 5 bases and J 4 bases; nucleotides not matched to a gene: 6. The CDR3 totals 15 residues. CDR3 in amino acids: CASSRGQGLNQPQHF. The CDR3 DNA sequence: TGTGCCAGCAGTAGGGGACAGGGCTTGAATCAGCCCCAGCATTTT.

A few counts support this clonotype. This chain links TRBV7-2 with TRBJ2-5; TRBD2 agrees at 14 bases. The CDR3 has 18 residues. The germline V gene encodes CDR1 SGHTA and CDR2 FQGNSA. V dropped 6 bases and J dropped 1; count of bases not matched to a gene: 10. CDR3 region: CASSRGTSGGRVQETQYF. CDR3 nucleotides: TGTGCCAGCAGTCGTGGGACTAGCGGGGGCCGAGTCCAAGAGACCCAGTACTTC.

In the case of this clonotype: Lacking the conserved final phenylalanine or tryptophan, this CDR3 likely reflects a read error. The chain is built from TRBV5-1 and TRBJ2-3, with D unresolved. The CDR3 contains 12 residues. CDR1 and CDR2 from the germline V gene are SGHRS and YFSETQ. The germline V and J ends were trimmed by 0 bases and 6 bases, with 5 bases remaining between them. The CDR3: CASSLEGDTQYS. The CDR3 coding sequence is TGCGCCAGCAGCTTGGAAGGGGATACGCAGTATTCT.

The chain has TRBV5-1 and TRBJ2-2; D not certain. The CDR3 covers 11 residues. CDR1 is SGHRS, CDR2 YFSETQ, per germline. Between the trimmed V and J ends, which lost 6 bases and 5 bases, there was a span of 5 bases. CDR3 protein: CASTGTGELFF. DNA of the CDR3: TGCGCCAGCACCGGAACCGGGGAGCTGTTTTTT.

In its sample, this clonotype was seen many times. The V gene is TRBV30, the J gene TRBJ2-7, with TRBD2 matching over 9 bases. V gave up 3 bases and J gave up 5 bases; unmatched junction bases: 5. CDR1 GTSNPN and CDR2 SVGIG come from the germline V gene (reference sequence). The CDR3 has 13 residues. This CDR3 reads CAWSRREGHEQYF. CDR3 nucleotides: TGTGCCTGGAGCCGGCGGGAGGGGCACGAGCAGTACTTC.

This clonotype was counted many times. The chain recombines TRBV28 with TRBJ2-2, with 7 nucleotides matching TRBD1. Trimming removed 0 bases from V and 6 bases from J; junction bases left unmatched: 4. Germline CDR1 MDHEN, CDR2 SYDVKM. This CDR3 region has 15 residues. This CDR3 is CASSLWDRSSGELFF. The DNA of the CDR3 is TGTGCCAGCAGTTTATGGGACAGGAGTTCCGGGGAGCTGTTTTTT.

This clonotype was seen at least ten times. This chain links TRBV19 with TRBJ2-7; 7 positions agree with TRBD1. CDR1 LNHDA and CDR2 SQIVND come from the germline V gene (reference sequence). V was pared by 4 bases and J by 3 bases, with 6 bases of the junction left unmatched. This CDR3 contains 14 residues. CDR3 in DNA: TGTGCCAGTAGTAGGGACAGCCGAATCTACGAGCAGTACTTC. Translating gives CASSRDSRIYEQYF.

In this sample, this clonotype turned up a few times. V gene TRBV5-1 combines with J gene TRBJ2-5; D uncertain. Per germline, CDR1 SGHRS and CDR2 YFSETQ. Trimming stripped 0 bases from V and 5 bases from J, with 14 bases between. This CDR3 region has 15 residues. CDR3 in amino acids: CASSLGRPDGETQYF. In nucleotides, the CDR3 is TGCGCCAGCAGCTTGGGCAGACCTGATGGGGAGACCCAGTACTTC.

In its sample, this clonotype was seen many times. The CDR3 reads CASSQAGTSGGQQFF. CDR3 in DNA: TGTGCCAGCAGCCAAGCCGGGACTAGCGGGGGCCAGCAGTTCTTC. The chain is built from TRBV4-2 and TRBJ2-1; 14 bases align to TRBD2. After removal of 1 base from V and 11 bases from J, the junction contained 4 bases not matched to a gene. Germline lookup yields CDR1 LGHNA and CDR2 YNFKEQ. The CDR3 loop spans 15 amino acids.

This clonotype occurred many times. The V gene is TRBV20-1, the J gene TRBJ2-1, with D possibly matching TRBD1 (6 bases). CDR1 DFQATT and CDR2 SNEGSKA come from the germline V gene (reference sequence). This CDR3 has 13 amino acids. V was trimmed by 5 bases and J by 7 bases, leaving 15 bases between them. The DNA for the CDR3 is TGCAGTGCTTACAGGGCCGGAGGAAATGAGCAGTTCTTC. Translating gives CSAYRAGGNEQFF.

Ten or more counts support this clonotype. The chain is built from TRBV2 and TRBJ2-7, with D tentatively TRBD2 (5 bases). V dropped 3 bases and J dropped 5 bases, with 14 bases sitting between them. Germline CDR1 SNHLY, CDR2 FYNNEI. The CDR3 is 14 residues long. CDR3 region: CASSDRTSGHEQYF. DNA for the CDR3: TGTGCCAGCAGTGACAGGACTTCTGGGCACGAGCAGTACTTC.

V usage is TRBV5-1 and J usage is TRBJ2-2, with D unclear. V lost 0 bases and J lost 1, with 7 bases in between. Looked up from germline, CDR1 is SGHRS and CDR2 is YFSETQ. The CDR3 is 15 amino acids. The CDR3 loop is CASSLVWGNTGELFF. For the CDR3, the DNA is TGCGCCAGCAGCTTGGTGTGGGGGAACACCGGGGAGCTGTTTTTT.

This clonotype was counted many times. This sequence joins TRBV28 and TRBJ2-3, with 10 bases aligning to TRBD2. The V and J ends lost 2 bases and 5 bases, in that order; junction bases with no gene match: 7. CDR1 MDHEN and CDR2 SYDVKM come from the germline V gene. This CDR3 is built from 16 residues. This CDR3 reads CASSLGSGRAQDTQYF. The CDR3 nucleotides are TGTGCCAGCAGTTTAGGGAGCGGGAGGGCCCAAGATACGCAGTATTTT.

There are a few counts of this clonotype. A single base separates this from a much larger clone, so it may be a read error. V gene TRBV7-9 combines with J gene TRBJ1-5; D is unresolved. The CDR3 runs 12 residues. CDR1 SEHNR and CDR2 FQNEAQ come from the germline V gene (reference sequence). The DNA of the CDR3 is TGTGCCAGCAGCTTAGCGTCTCAGTCCCAGCATTTT. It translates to CASSLASQSQHF.

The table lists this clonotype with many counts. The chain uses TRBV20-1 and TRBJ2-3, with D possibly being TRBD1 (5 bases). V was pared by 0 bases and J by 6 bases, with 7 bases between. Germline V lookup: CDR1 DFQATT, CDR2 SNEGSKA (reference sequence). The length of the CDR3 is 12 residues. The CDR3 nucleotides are TGCAGTGCTAGAGAGTCAGGGGATACGCAGTATTTT. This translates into CSARESGDTQYF.

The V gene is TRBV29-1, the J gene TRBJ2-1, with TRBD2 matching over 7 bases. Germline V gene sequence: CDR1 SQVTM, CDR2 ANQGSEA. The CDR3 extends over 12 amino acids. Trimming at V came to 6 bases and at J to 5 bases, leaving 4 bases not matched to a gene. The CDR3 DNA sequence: TGCAGCGTAGAGCGGGACCACAATGAGCAGTTCTTC. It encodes CSVERDHNEQFF.

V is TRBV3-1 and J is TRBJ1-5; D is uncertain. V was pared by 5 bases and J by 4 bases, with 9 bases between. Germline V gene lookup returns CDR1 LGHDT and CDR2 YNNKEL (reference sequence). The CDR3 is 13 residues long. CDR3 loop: CASSTGLNQPQHF. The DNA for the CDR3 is TGTGCCAGCAGCACGGGGTTAAATCAGCCCCAGCATTTT.

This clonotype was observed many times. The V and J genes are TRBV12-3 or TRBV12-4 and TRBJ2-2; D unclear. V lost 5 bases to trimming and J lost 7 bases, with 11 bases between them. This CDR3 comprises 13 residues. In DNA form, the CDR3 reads TGTGCCAGCAGTCCCGTCAAAGTCGGGGAGCTGTTTTTT. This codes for CASSPVKVGELFF.

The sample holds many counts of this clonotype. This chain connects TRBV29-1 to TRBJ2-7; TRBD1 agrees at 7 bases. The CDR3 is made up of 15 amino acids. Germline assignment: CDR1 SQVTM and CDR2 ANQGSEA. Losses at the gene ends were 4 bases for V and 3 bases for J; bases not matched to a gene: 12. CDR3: CSVGTQRGQSYEQYF. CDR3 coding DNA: TGCAGCGTTGGAACACAAAGGGGACAGAGCTACGAGCAGTACTTC.

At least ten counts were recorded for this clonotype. CDR3 loop: CASSFNSVTETQYF. The CDR3 nucleotides read TGTGCCAGCAGCTTCAACAGTGTAACAGAGACCCAGTACTTC. The V and J genes are TRBV7-2 and TRBJ2-5; unclear D gene. From germline, CDR1 is SGHTA and CDR2 FQGNSA. The CDR3 length is 14 residues. V was clipped by 3 bases and J by 4 bases, with 12 bases between them.